This T cell receptor (beta chain) was obtained from a study of ipilimumab plus nivolumab after autologous stem cell transplantation. Measured with immunoSEQ multiplex PCR; TCRdb has only the in-frame clones, and not every one. The sample consists of 37,000 or so clones, 80% to 95% of them appearing once. Germline V gives CDR1 LNHDA, CDR2 SQIVND (reference sequence). This CDR3 is 13 amino acids long. The V gene lost 6 bases and the J gene lost 1 base, with 9 bases spanning the gap. The rearrangement joins TRBV19 to TRBJ1-1, with D uncertain. The origin of this receptor is a male donor with multiple myeloma. The input for sequencing was PBMCs, taken in a trial of ipilimumab plus nivolumab as post-transplant consolidation. The CDR3, as DNA: TGTGCCAGTAGGCCGGGATCGAACACTGAAGCTTTCTTT. Translated: CASRPGSNTEAFF.